A selection of T cell receptor beta chains follows, all from one sample in a study of shared clonotypes between healthy human individuals. Measured with immunoSEQ multiplex PCR; TCRdb has only the in-frame clones, and not every one. The table records about 2.1 million clones, about 94% of them present only once. The sequencing input was naive CD8+ T cells from PBMCs. The receptor set was obtained from a man in his late teens or twenties in good health. Some clones in this sample may be carry-over from other donors' samples. The CDR3 runs from the conserved cysteine through the conserved F or W. D genes are given only for firm matches. Rows give clone size only sometimes, using once, few, many, or a class for an expanded clone.

j_gene: TRBJ1-4
abundance: .
d_gene: TRBD1
v_gene: TRBV5-1
CDR3aa: CASSLQGAINEKLFF
CDR3nt: TGCGCCAGCAGCTTGCAGGGGGCCATCAATGAAAAACTGTTTTTT

j_gene: TRBJ2-3
abundance: .
d_gene: .
v_gene: TRBV7-3
CDR3aa: CASSIGWTGADTQYF
CDR3nt: TGTGCCAGCAGCATAGGATGGACGGGGGCAGATACGCAGTATTTT

j_gene: TRBJ1-2
abundance: .
d_gene: TRBD1
v_gene: TRBV9
CDR3aa: CASSVGQGHRDGYTF
CDR3nt: TGTGCCAGCAGCGTAGGACAGGGCCACCGGGATGGCTACACCTTC

j_gene: TRBJ2-5
abundance: .
d_gene: .
v_gene: TRBV28
CDR3aa: CASRPGRGQETQYF
CDR3nt: TGTGCCAGCAGACCGGGACGGGGACAAGAGACCCAGTACTTC

j_gene: TRBJ2-2
abundance: .
d_gene: .
v_gene: TRBV6-5
CDR3aa: CASSSVAGELFF
CDR3nt: TGTGCCAGCAGTTCCGTGGCCGGGGAGCTGTTTTTT

j_gene: TRBJ1-5
abundance: once
d_gene: TRBD1
v_gene: TRBV28
CDR3aa: CASSWTGDQPQHF
CDR3nt: TGTGCCAGCAGCTGGACAGGGGATCAGCCCCAGCATTTT

j_gene: TRBJ1-3
abundance: .
d_gene: .
v_gene: TRBV29-1
CDR3aa: CSVFGARGGEDGGNTIYF
CDR3nt: TGCAGCGTTTTTGGGGCCCGCGGGGGCGAAGATGGTGGAAACACCATATATTTT

j_gene: TRBJ2-7
abundance: .
d_gene: .
v_gene: TRBV9
CDR3aa: CASSTGSSYEQYF
CDR3nt: TGTGCCAGCAGCACAGGGAGTTCTTACGAGCAGTACTTC

j_gene: TRBJ1-1
abundance: .
d_gene: .
v_gene: TRBV5-1
CDR3aa: CASSLAPGTGYTEAFF
CDR3nt: TGCGCCAGCAGCTTGGCCCCAGGAACAGGTTACACTGAAGCTTTCTTT

j_gene: TRBJ1-2
abundance: .
d_gene: .
v_gene: TRBV4-1
CDR3aa: CASSQDRRASGYTF
CDR3nt: TGCGCCAGCAGCCAAGATCGGCGGGCGAGCGGCTACACCTTC

j_gene: TRBJ2-7
abundance: .
d_gene: .
v_gene: TRBV6-5
CDR3aa: CASSPDRTYEQYF
CDR3nt: TGTGCCAGCAGCCCGGACAGAACCTACGAGCAGTACTTC

j_gene: TRBJ1-4
abundance: .
d_gene: .
v_gene: TRBV7-9
CDR3aa: CASSLSETPKLFF
CDR3nt: TGTGCCAGCAGCTTGTCGGAGACACCAAAACTGTTTTTT